This T cell receptor (beta chain) was sequenced for a study of blood T cell repertoires in COVID-19. Here immunoSEQ multiplex PCR was the method, and the copy in TCRdb shows in-frame clones only, minus some. Of under 500,000 clones listed, 70% to 90% are singletons. The receptor comes from a woman under 30 with acute COVID-19. Material: PBMCs or T cells enriched from blood (not recorded which).

This CDR3 reads CASSEAAAYEQYF. The CDR3 DNA follows: TGTGCCAGCAGTGAAGCAGCTGCGTACGAGCAGTACTTC. The rearrangement uses TRBV2 and TRBJ2-7; D is unclear. The V and J ends lost 0 bases and 4 bases respectively, with 7 bases between them. The CDR3 consists of 13 residues. The V gene's germline CDR1 is SNHLY and CDR2 FYNNEI.